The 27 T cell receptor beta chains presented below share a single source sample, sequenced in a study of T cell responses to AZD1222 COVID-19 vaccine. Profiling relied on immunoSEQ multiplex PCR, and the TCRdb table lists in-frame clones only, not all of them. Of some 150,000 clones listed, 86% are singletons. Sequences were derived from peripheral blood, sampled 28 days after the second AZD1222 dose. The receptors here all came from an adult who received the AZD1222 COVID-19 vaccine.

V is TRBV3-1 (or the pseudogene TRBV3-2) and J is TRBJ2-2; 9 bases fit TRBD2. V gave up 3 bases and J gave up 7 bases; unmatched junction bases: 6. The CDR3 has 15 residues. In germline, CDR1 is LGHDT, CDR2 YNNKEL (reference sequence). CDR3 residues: CASSQVAGVVGELFF. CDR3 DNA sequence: TGTGCCAGCAGCCAGGTAGCGGGAGTGGTCGGGGAGCTGTTTTTT.

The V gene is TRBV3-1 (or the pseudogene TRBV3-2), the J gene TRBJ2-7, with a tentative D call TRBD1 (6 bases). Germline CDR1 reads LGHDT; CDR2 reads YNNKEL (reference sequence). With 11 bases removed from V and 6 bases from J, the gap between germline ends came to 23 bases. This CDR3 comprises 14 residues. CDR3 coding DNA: TGTGCCTCCCAGCCCACGGTCTCAGGGGTCGAGCAGTACTTC. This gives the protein CASQPTVSGVEQYF.

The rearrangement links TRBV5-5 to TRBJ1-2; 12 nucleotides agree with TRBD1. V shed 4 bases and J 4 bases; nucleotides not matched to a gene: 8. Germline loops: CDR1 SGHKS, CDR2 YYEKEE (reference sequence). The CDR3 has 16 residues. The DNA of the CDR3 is TGTGCCAGCAGCACCGGGACAGGGGGCGCAGGCTATGGCTACACCTTC. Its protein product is CASSTGTGGAGYGYTF.

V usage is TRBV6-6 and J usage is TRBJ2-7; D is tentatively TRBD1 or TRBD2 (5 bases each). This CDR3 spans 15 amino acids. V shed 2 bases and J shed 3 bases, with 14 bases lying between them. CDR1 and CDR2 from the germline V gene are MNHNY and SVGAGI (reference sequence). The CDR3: CASSYPPGPSYEQYF. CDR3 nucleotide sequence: TGTGCCAGCAGTTACCCCCCGGGACCGAGCTACGAGCAGTACTTC.

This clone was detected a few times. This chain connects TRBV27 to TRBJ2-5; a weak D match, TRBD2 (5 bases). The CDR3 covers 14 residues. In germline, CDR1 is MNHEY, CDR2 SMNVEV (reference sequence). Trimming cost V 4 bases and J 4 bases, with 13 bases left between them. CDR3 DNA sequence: TGTGCCAGCAGTTCAGGACTCCCGGGAGAGACCCAGTACTTC. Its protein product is CASSSGLPGETQYF.

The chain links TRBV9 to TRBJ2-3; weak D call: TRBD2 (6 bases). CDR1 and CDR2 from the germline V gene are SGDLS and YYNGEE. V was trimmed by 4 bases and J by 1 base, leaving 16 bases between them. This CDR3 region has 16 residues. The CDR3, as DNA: TGTGCCAGCAGCTCCCTCGGGGGTCGGGGCACAGATACGCAGTATTTT. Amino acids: CASSSLGGRGTDTQYF.

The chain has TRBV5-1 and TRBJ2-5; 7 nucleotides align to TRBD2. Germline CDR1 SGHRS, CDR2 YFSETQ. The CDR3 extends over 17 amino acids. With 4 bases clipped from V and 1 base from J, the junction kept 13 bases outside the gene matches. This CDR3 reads CASSPNGGRYPQETQYF. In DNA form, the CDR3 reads TGCGCCAGCAGCCCAAACGGGGGGAGATATCCCCAAGAGACCCAGTACTTC. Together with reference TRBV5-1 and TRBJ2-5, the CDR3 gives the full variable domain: KAGVTQTPRYLIKTRGQQVTLSCSPISGHRSVSWYQQTPGQGLQFLFEYFSETQRNKGNFPGRFSGRQFSNSRSEMNVSTLELGDSALYLCASSPNGGRYPQETQYFGPGTRLLVL.

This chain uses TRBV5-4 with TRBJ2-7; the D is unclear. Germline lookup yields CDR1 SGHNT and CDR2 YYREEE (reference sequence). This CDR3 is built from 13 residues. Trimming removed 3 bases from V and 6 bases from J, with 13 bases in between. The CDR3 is CASSSHHQGEQYF. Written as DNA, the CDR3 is TGTGCCAGCAGCTCCCATCACCAAGGCGAGCAGTACTTC.

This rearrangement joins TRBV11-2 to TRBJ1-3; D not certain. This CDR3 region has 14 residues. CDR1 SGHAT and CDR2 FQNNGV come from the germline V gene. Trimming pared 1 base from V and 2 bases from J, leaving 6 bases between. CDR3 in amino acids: CASSLAVTGNTIYF. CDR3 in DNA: TGTGCCAGCAGCTTAGCCGTGACTGGAAACACCATATATTTT.

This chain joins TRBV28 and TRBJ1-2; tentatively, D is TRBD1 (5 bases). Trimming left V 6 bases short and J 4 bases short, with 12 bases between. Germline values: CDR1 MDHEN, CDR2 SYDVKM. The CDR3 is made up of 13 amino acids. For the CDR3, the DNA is TGTGCCAGCAGATCCGGGGCCGGCTATGGCTACACCTTC. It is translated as CASRSGAGYGYTF.

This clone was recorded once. In DNA, the CDR3 is TGTGCCAGCAGCTTAGAAAGACAATACAATGAGCAGTTCTTC. As protein: CASSLERQYNEQFF. This rearrangement joins TRBV7-9 to TRBJ2-1, with D unresolved. The CDR3 covers 14 residues. Germline-derived CDR1 and CDR2 are SEHNR and FQNEAQ (reference sequence). Trimming left V 1 base short and J 4 bases short, with 8 bases between.

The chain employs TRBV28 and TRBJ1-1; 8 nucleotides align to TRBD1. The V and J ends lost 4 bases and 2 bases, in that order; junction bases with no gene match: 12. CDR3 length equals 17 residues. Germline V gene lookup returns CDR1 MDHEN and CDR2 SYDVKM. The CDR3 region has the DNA TGTGCCAGCAGTTCCCAGGACAGGGCCCACCGAAACACTGAAGCTTTCTTT. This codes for CASSSQDRAHRNTEAFF.

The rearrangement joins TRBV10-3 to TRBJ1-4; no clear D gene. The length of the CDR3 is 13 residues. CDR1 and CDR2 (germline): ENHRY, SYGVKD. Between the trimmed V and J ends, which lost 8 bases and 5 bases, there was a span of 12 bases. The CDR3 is CAIRVDLNEKLFF. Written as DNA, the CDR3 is TGTGCCATCCGGGTCGACTTGAATGAAAAACTGTTTTTT.

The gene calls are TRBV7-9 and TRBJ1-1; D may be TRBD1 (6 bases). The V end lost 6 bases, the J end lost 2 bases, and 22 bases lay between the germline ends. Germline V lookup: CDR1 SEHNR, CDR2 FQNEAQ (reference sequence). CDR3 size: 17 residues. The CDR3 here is CASSPSFRGGGNTEAFF. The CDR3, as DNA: TGTGCCAGCAGTCCCTCCTTCAGGGGCGGGGGCAACACTGAAGCTTTCTTT.

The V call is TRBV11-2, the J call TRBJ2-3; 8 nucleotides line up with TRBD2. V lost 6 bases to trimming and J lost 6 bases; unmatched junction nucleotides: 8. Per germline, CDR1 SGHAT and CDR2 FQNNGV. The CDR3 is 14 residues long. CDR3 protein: CASSPGTRFDTQYF. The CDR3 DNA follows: TGTGCCAGCAGTCCCGGGACTAGATTTGATACGCAGTATTTT.

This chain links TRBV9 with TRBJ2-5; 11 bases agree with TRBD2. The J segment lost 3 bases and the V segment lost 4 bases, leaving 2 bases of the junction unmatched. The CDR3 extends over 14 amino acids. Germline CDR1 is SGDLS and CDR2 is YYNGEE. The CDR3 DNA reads TGTGCCAGCAGCCTGGGACTAGCGGAAGAGACCCAGTACTTC. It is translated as CASSLGLAEETQYF.

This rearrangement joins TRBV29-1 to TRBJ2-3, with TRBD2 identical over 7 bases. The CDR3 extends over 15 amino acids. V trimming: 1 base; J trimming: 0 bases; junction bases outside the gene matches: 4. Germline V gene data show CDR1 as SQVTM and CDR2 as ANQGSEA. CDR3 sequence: CSVEGEGPSTDTQYF. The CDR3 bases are TGCAGCGTTGAAGGGGAGGGGCCTAGCACAGATACGCAGTATTTT.

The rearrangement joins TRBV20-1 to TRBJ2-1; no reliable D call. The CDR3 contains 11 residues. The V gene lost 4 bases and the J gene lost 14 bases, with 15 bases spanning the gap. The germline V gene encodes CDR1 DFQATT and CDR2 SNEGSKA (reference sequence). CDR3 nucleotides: TGCAGTGCTACCTCCGTAGGTTTGGAGTTCTTC. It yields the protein CSATSVGLEFF.

The CDR3 spells CASTLAGVVSGEQFF. CDR3 coding DNA: TGTGCCAGCACCCTAGCGGGAGTAGTGTCGGGAGAGCAGTTCTTC. This chain joins TRBV6-6 and TRBJ2-1, with TRBD2 matching over 10 bases. Germline CDR1 and CDR2: MNHNY and SVGAGI (reference sequence). CDR3 length equals 15 residues. Trimming removed 7 bases from V and 10 bases from J; junction bases left unmatched: 13.

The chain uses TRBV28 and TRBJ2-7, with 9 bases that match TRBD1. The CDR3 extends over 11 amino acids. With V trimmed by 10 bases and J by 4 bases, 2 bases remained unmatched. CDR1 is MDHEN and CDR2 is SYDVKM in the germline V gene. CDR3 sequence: CATGQGYEQYF. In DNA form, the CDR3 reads TGTGCCACGGGACAGGGTTACGAGCAGTACTTC.

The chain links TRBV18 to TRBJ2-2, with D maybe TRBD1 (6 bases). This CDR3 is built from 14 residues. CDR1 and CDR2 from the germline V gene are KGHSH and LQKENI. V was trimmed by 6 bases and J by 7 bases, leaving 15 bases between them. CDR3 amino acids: CASSPDSYNGELFF. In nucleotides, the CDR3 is TGTGCCAGCTCCCCGGACAGTTACAACGGGGAGCTGTTTTTT.

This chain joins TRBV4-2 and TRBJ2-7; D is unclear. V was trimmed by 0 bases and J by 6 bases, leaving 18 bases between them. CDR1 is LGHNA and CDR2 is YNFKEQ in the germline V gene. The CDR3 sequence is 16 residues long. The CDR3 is CASSQDPNRARLEQYF. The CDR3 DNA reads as TGTGCCAGCAGCCAAGATCCTAATCGAGCCCGTCTCGAGCAGTACTTC.

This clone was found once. CDR3 coding DNA: TGTGCCATCAGTGAGGAGGGGAGGGATGGCTACACCTTC. Translating it yields CAISEEGRDGYTF. The chain uses TRBV10-3 and TRBJ1-2, with a weak D call TRBD1 (5 bases). The germline CDR1 and CDR2 sequences are ENHRY and SYGVKD. The length of the CDR3 is 13 residues. The V gene lost 2 bases and the J gene lost 6 bases, with 10 bases spanning the gap.

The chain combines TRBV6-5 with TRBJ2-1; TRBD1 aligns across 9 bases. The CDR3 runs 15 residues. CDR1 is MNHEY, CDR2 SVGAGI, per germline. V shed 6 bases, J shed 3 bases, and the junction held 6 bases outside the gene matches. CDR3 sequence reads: CASSETGGYYNEQFF. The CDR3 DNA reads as TGTGCCAGCAGCGAGACAGGGGGGTACTACAATGAGCAGTTCTTC.

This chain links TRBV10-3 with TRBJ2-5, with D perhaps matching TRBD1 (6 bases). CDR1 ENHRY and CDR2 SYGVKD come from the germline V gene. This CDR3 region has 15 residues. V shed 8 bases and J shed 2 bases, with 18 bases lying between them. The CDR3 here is CAIGSTDSAQETQYF. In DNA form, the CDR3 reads TGTGCCATCGGGTCAACGGACAGCGCGCAAGAGACCCAGTACTTC.

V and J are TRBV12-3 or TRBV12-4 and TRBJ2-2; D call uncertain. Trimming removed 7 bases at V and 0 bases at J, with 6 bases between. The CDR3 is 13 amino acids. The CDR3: CASTSSNTGELFF. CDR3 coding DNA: TGTGCCAGCACCAGTTCGAACACCGGGGAGCTGTTTTTT.

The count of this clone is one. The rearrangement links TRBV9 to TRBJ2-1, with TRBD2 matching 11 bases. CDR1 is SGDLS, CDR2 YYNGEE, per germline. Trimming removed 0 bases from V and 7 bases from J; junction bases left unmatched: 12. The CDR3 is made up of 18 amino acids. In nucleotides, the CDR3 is TGTGCCAGCAGCGTAGCTGGTAGCGGGGGGGCAGGAGGGAATGAGCAGTTCTTC. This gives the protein CASSVAGSGGAGGNEQFF.